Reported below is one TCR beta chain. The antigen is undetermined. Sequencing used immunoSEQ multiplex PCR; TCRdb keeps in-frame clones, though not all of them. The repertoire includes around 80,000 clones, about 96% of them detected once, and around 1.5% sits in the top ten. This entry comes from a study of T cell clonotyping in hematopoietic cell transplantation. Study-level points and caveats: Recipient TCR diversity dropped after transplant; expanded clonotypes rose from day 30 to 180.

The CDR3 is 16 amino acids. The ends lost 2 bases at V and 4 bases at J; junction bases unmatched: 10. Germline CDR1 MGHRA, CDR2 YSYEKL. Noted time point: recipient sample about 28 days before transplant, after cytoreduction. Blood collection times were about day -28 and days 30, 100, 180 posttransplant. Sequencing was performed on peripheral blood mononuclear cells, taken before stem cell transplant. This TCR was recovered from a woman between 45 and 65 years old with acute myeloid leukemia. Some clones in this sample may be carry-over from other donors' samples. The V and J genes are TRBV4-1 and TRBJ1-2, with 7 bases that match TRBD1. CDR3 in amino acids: CASSQFDGQAIYGYTF. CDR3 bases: TGCGCCAGCAGCCAATTCGACGGACAGGCGATCTATGGCTACACCTTC.